A single sample gave rise to the 31 T cell receptor beta chains below, sequenced in a study of shared clonotypes between healthy human individuals. In the naive CD8 group, cells lacked CD45RO and were positively selected for CCR7, so terminally differentiated effector memory CD45RA+ cells were left out. Method: immunoSEQ multiplex PCR; TCRdb's copy keeps in-frame clones and lacks some. The sample has 800,000 to 950,000 clones; about 97% are singletons. The source material was naive CD8+ T cells sorted from blood. These receptor sequences come from a man aged 30 to 39 in good health.

This CDR3 reads CATSRDSEMNTEAFF. The CDR3 nucleotides are TGTGCCACCAGCAGGGACAGCGAGATGAACACTGAAGCTTTCTTT. The chain combines TRBV15 with TRBJ1-1, with a possible D match to TRBD1 (6 bases). From germline, CDR1 is LNHNV and CDR2 YYDKDF (reference sequence). The CDR3 consists of 15 residues. Trimming stripped 3 bases from V and 0 bases from J, with 11 bases between.

The rearrangement uses TRBV7-9 and TRBJ1-2, with D hard to call. CDR1 is SEHNR and CDR2 is FQNEAQ in the germline V gene (reference sequence). Deletions cut 7 bases from V and 7 bases from J, with 16 bases between. This CDR3 comprises 13 residues. CDR3 sequence (DNA): TGTGCCAGCACTGCTACTCAGCCTGTTGGCTACACCTTC. This encodes CASTATQPVGYTF.

Concerning this clone itself: Different DNA sequences within this sample yield the same CDR3. The V call is TRBV10-1, the J call TRBJ1-2; 7 bases match TRBD1. Germline V gene sequence: CDR1 WNHNN, CDR2 SYGVQD (reference sequence). J was trimmed by 4 bases and V by 5 bases; bases with no gene match: 4. This CDR3 is 13 amino acids long. The chain's CDR3 is CASSPGQTYGYTF. The CDR3 DNA follows: TGCGCCAGCAGTCCGGGACAGACCTATGGCTACACCTTC.

The chain has TRBV11-2 and TRBJ2-7; D gene ambiguous. This CDR3 is built from 14 residues. V gave up 5 bases and J gave up 6 bases, with 17 bases separating them. Looked up from germline, CDR1 is SGHAT and CDR2 is FQNNGV. CDR3 nucleotides: TGTGCCAGCAGCCCACAGCCGGACGCTACCGAGCAGTACTTC. Translating gives CASSPQPDATEQYF.

The CDR3 region is CASSFLGTSTDTQYF. CDR3 coding DNA: TGTGCCAGCAGCTTTCTCGGAACTAGCACAGATACGCAGTATTTT. The chain couples TRBV7-9 to TRBJ2-3; no reliable D call. V lost 3 bases and J lost 0, with 10 bases in between. The CDR3 sequence is 15 residues long. Germline V gene data show CDR1 as SEHNR and CDR2 as FQNEAQ (reference sequence). Filled out from reference TRBV7-9 and TRBJ2-3, the complete variable domain reads DTGVSQNPRHKITKRGQNVTFRCDPISEHNRLYWYRQTLGQGPEFLTYFQNEAQLEKSRLLSDRFSAERPKGSFSTLEIQRTEQGDSAMYLCASSFLGTSTDTQYFGPGTRLTVL.

The rearrangement links TRBV10-3 to TRBJ1-3; D is perhaps TRBD1 (5 bases). Germline CDR1 reads ENHRY; CDR2 reads SYGVKD. This CDR3 has 14 residues. Trimming removed 7 bases at V and 0 bases at J, with 10 bases between. The CDR3, as DNA: TGTGCCATCATGGGGGGTAGCTCTGGAAACACCATATATTTT. Protein sequence: CAIMGGSSGNTIYF.

The J gene is TRBJ2-7, the V gene TRBV7-2; 9 nucleotides align to TRBD1. CDR1 SGHTA and CDR2 FQGNSA come from the germline V gene. CDR3 length equals 15 residues. V was clipped by 4 bases and J by 5 bases; unmatched bases: 9. The CDR3 loop is CASSSPDRGINEQYF. The CDR3 DNA sequence: TGTGCCAGCAGCTCTCCTGACAGGGGGATTAACGAGCAGTACTTC.

CDR3 coding DNA: TGTGCCAGCAGTTTATTCGTTTTGGGGATTCTTAAAGAGACCCAGTACTTC. Translating gives CASSLFVLGILKETQYF. The chain carries TRBV28 and TRBJ2-5; D not resolved. The ends were cut back, 1 base at V and 3 bases at J, with 18 bases in the middle. Germline V gives CDR1 MDHEN, CDR2 SYDVKM. The CDR3 extends over 17 amino acids. The full variable domain, completed using reference TRBV28 and TRBJ2-5, is DVKVTQSSRYLVKRTGEKVFLECVQDMDHENMFWYRQDPGLGLRLIYFSYDVKMKEKGDIPEGYSVSREKKERFSLILESASTNQTSMYLCASSLFVLGILKETQYFGPGTRLLVL.

The chain employs TRBV2 and TRBJ1-1, with D uncertain. Deletions cut 7 bases from V and 5 bases from J, with 14 bases between. The CDR3 totals 13 residues. Germline values: CDR1 SNHLY, CDR2 FYNNEI. Here the CDR3 reads CASIDGLGTEAFF. For the CDR3, the DNA is TGTGCCAGCATAGACGGCCTGGGGACTGAAGCTTTCTTT.

V is TRBV25-1 and J is TRBJ1-1; D remains ambiguous. Germline V gene data show CDR1 as MGHDK and CDR2 as SYGVNS. V was shortened by 1 base and J by 10 bases, with 16 bases between the two germline ends. The CDR3 is 14 amino acids. CDR3 nucleotide sequence: TGTGCCAGCAGTGAATCGCCCCGCCGGGCGGGAGCTTTCTTT. Its protein product is CASSESPRRAGAFF.

This clone was recorded only once. V is TRBV5-4 and J is TRBJ2-7; D gene ambiguous. Per the germline V gene, CDR1 is SGHNT and CDR2 is YYREEE (reference sequence). V shed 3 bases and J shed 2 bases, with 12 bases lying between them. The CDR3 covers 14 residues. The CDR3 protein is CASSSRSAPYEQYF. As DNA, the CDR3 is TGTGCCAGCAGCTCCAGATCTGCCCCCTACGAGCAGTACTTC.

The V gene is TRBV7-9, the J gene TRBJ2-5; the match to TRBD1 covers 7 bases. The trim removed 5 bases at V and 2 bases at J, leaving 11 bases unmatched. The CDR3 has 16 residues. Looked up from germline, CDR1 is SEHNR and CDR2 is FQNEAQ (reference sequence). The DNA for the CDR3 is TGTGCCAGCAGCCGAGGAGGCAGGGGGATTCAAGAGACCCAGTACTTC. Translated, it gives CASSRGGRGIQETQYF. The variable domain in full, with the rest retrieved from reference TRBV7-9 and TRBJ2-5, is DTGVSQNPRHKITKRGQNVTFRCDPISEHNRLYWYRQTLGQGPEFLTYFQNEAQLEKSRLLSDRFSAERPKGSFSTLEIQRTEQGDSAMYLCASSRGGRGIQETQYFGPGTRLLVL.

This chain uses TRBV9 with TRBJ1-1, with 7 positions matching TRBD1. After removal of 3 bases from V and 0 bases from J, the junction contained 5 bases not matched to a gene. Germline V gives CDR1 SGDLS, CDR2 YYNGEE. CDR3 length: 15 amino acids. CDR3 amino acids: CASSGDRVMNTEAFF. CDR3 DNA: TGTGCCAGCAGCGGTGACAGGGTGATGAACACTGAAGCTTTCTTT.

V gene TRBV29-1 combines with J gene TRBJ1-2; TRBD1 matches at 9 bases. With 1 base clipped from V and 0 bases from J, the junction kept 0 bases outside the gene matches. The CDR3 runs 14 residues. The germline gives CDR1 SQVTM, CDR2 ANQGSEA. The CDR3 DNA is TGCAGCGTTGAAGGGGACAGGGCTAACTATGGCTACACCTTC. Amino acids: CSVEGDRANYGYTF.

The rearrangement links TRBV13 to TRBJ2-7, with 10 bases that match TRBD1. This CDR3 is built from 14 residues. Trimming took 4 bases from V and 4 from J; bases not matched to a gene: 4. Germline CDR1 is PRHDT and CDR2 is FYEKMQ (reference sequence). CDR3 residues: CASSSGTGVYEQYF. The CDR3 nucleotides read TGTGCCAGCAGCTCCGGGACAGGGGTTTACGAGCAGTACTTC.

The V call is TRBV9, the J call TRBJ2-7; the D gene is possibly TRBD2 (6 bases). The CDR3 contains 15 residues. Trimming pared 0 bases from V and 0 bases from J, leaving 10 bases between. Germline CDR1 and CDR2: SGDLS and YYNGEE. Here the CDR3 reads CASSVGGAPSYEQYF. CDR3 DNA: TGTGCCAGCAGCGTAGGCGGGGCCCCCTCCTACGAGCAGTACTTC.

The V and J genes are TRBV9 and TRBJ2-2; maybe TRBD2 (5 bases). Trimming pared 5 bases from V and 0 bases from J, leaving 11 bases between. CDR3 length: 15 amino acids. Germline values: CDR1 SGDLS, CDR2 YYNGEE. In nucleotides, the CDR3 is TGTGCCAGCAGTGCGGGCATAACGAACACCGGGGAGCTGTTTTTT. It translates to CASSAGITNTGELFF.

This clone was seen once. V is TRBV9 and J is TRBJ2-1; 10 positions agree with TRBD2. Germline CDR1 SGDLS, CDR2 YYNGEE. This CDR3 has 19 amino acids. V shed 4 bases and J 1 base; nucleotides not matched to a gene: 14. CDR3 amino acids: CASSSRTSGGPPSYNEQFF. The CDR3 nucleotides are TGTGCCAGCAGCTCTAGGACTAGCGGAGGACCCCCTTCCTACAATGAGCAGTTCTTC. The full variable domain, in which reference TRBV9 and TRBJ2-1 provide the parts outside the CDR3, is DSGVTQTPKHLITATGQRVTLRCSPRSGDLSVYWYQQSLDQGLQFLIQYYNGEERAKGNILERFSAQQFPDLHSELNLSSLELGDSALYFCASSSRTSGGPPSYNEQFFGPGTRLTVL.

This chain connects TRBV6-6 to TRBJ1-1; 9 nucleotides agree with TRBD1. The CDR3 loop spans 15 amino acids. V gave up 0 bases and J gave up 1 base; unmatched junction bases: 0. Germline V CDR1 and CDR2: MNHNY, SVGAGI (reference sequence). CDR3 sequence (DNA): TGTGCCAGCAGTTACTCGGGACAGGGGAACACTGAAGCTTTCTTT. Its translation: CASSYSGQGNTEAFF.

The chain combines TRBV5-8 with TRBJ2-5; 7 bases agree with TRBD1. CDR3 length equals 16 residues. Germline lookup yields CDR1 SGHTS and CDR2 YDEGEE. The junction had 10 bases not matched to a gene; V was cut back by 4 bases and J by 1 base. CDR3 region: CASSPTDRETQETQYF. In nucleotides, the CDR3 is TGTGCCAGCAGCCCAACAGACAGGGAAACCCAAGAGACCCAGTACTTC.

The rearrangement uses TRBV14 and TRBJ2-7; D is unclear. This CDR3 has 13 amino acids. V was shortened by 0 bases and J by 2 bases, with 5 bases between the two germline ends. CDR1 is SGHDN, CDR2 FVKESK, per germline. CDR3: CASSQDFPYEQYF. CDR3 nucleotides: TGTGCCAGCAGCCAAGATTTCCCCTACGAGCAGTACTTC.

The CDR3 is CASIKRTASYEQYF. The DNA of the CDR3 is TGTGCCAGCATCAAAAGGACGGCTTCCTACGAGCAGTACTTC. V and J are TRBV28 and TRBJ2-7, with no clear D. V was shortened by 7 bases and J by 1 base, with 14 bases between the two germline ends. From germline, CDR1 is MDHEN and CDR2 SYDVKM. The CDR3 has 14 residues. Variable domain in full (rest from reference TRBV28 and TRBJ2-7): DVKVTQSSRYLVKRTGEKVFLECVQDMDHENMFWYRQDPGLGLRLIYFSYDVKMKEKGDIPEGYSVSREKKERFSLILESASTNQTSMYLCASIKRTASYEQYFGPGTRLTVT.

This clone was recorded only once. This rearrangement joins TRBV10-2 to TRBJ1-2; no clear D gene. Trimming shortened V by 1 base and J by 6 bases, and 6 bases separated the two germline ends. Germline lookup yields CDR1 WSHSY and CDR2 SAAADI. The CDR3 has 12 residues. The CDR3 is CASSEYRDGYTF. DNA of the CDR3: TGCGCCAGCAGTGAGTATCGGGATGGCTACACCTTC.

The DNA for the CDR3 is TGTGCCAGCAGTCTACAGGGGGGGGTCCAGCCCCAGCATTTT. This gives the protein CASSLQGGVQPQHF. The chain links TRBV28 to TRBJ1-5; 8 positions match TRBD1. The germline V gene has CDR1 MDHEN and CDR2 SYDVKM. The CDR3 totals 14 residues. The V gene end was trimmed by 5 bases and the J gene end by 7 bases; junction bases not matched to a gene: 7.

V usage is TRBV19 and J usage is TRBJ2-7; 10 bases match TRBD1. The V gene end was trimmed by 6 bases and the J gene end by 2 bases; junction bases not matched to a gene: 7. This CDR3 is built from 15 residues. CDR1 is LNHDA, CDR2 SQIVND, per germline (reference sequence). CDR3 sequence: CASSMTGGKAYEQYF. CDR3 bases: TGTGCCAGTAGCATGACAGGGGGCAAAGCCTACGAGCAGTACTTC.

This clone was counted once. The chain couples TRBV7-9 to TRBJ2-1; 11 positions agree with TRBD2. This CDR3 has 18 amino acids. The germline gives CDR1 SEHNR, CDR2 FQNEAQ (reference sequence). V lost 2 bases, J lost 0 bases, and 6 bases stayed unmatched. DNA of the CDR3: TGTGCCAGCAGCTTACTAGCGGGAGGTTCAGGCTCCTACAATGAGCAGTTCTTC. The encoded protein is CASSLLAGGSGSYNEQFF.

The V call is TRBV10-1, the J call TRBJ2-7; weak D call: TRBD2 (6 bases). The CDR3 is made up of 16 amino acids. V was clipped by 0 bases and J by 3 bases, with 15 bases between them. The germline gives CDR1 WNHNN, CDR2 SYGVQD (reference sequence). For the CDR3, the DNA is TGCGCCAGCAGTGAGTCGATCCAGGGAGGCCTCTACGAGCAGTACTTC. Protein: CASSESIQGGLYEQYF.

This rearrangement joins TRBV15 to TRBJ2-3; D may be TRBD2 (6 bases). CDR3 size: 19 residues. Germline lookup yields CDR1 LNHNV and CDR2 YYDKDF (reference sequence). The V and J ends lost 3 bases and 3 bases respectively, with 25 bases between them. This chain's CDR3 is CATSRGGLLTGEWTDTQYF. DNA for the CDR3: TGTGCCACCAGCAGGGGTGGACTGCTCACGGGGGAGTGGACAGATACGCAGTATTTT. The whole variable domain, remainder taken from reference TRBV15 and TRBJ2-3, is DAMVIQNPRYQVTQFGKPVTLSCSQTLNHNVMYWYQQKSSQAPKLLFHYYDKDFNNEADTPDNFQSRRPNTSFCFLDIRSPGLGDTAMYLCATSRGGLLTGEWTDTQYFGPGTRLTVL.

The rearrangement joins TRBV6-1 to TRBJ2-1; 9 bases match TRBD1. The CDR3 has 15 residues. J gave up 3 bases and V 4 bases, and 4 bases lay outside the gene matches. Germline assignment: CDR1 MNHNS and CDR2 SASEGT. As DNA, the CDR3 is TGTGCCAGCAGTGGCCGGGACAGGGTCTACAATGAGCAGTTCTTC. Translation: CASSGRDRVYNEQFF.

Worth noting for this clone: The same CDR3 also results from other DNA sequences found in this sample. The chain has TRBV6-5 and TRBJ2-7; D is ambiguous. Trimming shortened V by 0 bases and J by 0 bases, and 6 bases separated the two germline ends. Germline V lookup: CDR1 MNHEY, CDR2 SVGAGI. The CDR3 is 14 residues long. The CDR3 DNA sequence: TGTGCCAGCAGTTACTCCGGCACCTCCTACGAGCAGTACTTC. Its protein is CASSYSGTSYEQYF.

The rearrangement links TRBV11-2 to TRBJ2-7; 8 bases match TRBD1. The CDR3 spans 15 residues. Germline CDR1 and CDR2: SGHAT and FQNNGV. V shed 1 base, J shed 4 bases, and the junction held 6 bases outside the gene matches. CDR3 sequence: CASSLAAGGRYEQYF. CDR3 sequence (DNA): TGTGCCAGCAGCTTAGCGGCAGGGGGCCGGTACGAGCAGTACTTC. The full variable domain, with the rest looked up from reference TRBV11-2 and TRBJ2-7, is EAGVAQSPRYKIIEKRQSVAFWCNPISGHATLYWYQQILGQGPKLLIQFQNNGVVDDSQLPKDRFSAERLKGVDSTLKIQPAKLEDSAVYLCASSLAAGGRYEQYFGPGTRLTVT.